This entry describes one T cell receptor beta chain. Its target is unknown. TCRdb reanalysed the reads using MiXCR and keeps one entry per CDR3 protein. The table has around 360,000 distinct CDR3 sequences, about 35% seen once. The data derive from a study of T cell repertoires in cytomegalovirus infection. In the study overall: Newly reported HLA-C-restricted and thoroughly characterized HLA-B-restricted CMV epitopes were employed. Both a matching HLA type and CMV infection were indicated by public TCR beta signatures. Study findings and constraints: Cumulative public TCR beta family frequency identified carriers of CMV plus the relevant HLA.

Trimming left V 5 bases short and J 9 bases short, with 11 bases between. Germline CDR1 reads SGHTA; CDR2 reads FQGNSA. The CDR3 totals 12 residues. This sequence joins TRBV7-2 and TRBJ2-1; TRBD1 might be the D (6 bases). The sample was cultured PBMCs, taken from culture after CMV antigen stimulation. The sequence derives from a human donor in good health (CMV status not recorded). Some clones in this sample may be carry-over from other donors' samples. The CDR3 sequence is CASSPLGGEQFF. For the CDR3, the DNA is TGTGCCAGCAGCCCGTTAGGGGGTGAGCAGTTCTTC.